Following are 10 T cell receptor beta chains from one sample sequenced in a study of cytomegalovirus exposure and HLA in healthy donors. Vbeta (60) and Jbeta (13) primers were used in the PCR. Libraries were prepared by immunoSEQ multiplex PCR; TCRdb keeps only in-frame clonotypes and omits some of them. Found here are some 140,000 clones, more than 75% of them singletons; the top ten hold about 3.1%. Sequenced material: PBMCs. Receptors originate from a female donor in good health and CMV-seronegative.

The V and J genes are TRBV6-5 and TRBJ2-7; 8 bases match TRBD1. The CDR3 has 14 amino acids. J gave up 1 base and V 4 bases, and 3 bases lay outside the gene matches. Per the germline V gene, CDR1 is MNHEY and CDR2 is SVGAGI. The CDR3 DNA reads TGTGCCAGCAGTTTCCGGGACAGGTCCTACGAGCAGTACTTC. Encoded protein: CASSFRDRSYEQYF.

The rearrangement links TRBV19 to TRBJ1-5; a possible D gene is TRBD1 (6 bases). Germline V gene lookup returns CDR1 LNHDA and CDR2 SQIVND (reference sequence). Trimming shortened V by 2 bases and J by 3 bases, and 8 bases separated the two germline ends. The CDR3 spans 14 residues. Here the CDR3 reads CASSITGPNQPQHF. DNA of the CDR3: TGTGCCAGTAGTATAACAGGGCCCAATCAGCCCCAGCATTTT.

Turning to this clone: In the same sample, other DNA sequences code for this CDR3. This sequence joins TRBV2 and TRBJ2-7; D possibly corresponds to TRBD2 (6 bases). The germline CDR1 and CDR2 sequences are SNHLY and FYNNEI. There are 17 residues in the CDR3. V lost 0 bases to trimming and J lost 5 bases, with 20 bases between them. In DNA form, the CDR3 reads TGTGCCAGCAGTGAAGCGCTTCAAACGGGGGTCGGTAACGAGCAGTACTTC. This codes for CASSEALQTGVGNEQYF.

The rearrangement joins TRBV2 to TRBJ2-5; 9 nucleotides match TRBD1. Losses at the gene ends were 2 bases for V and 5 bases for J; bases not matched to a gene: 3. Germline V gene lookup returns CDR1 SNHLY and CDR2 FYNNEI. The CDR3 covers 14 residues. The CDR3 coding sequence is TGTGCCAGCAGTGAATGGGACAGGGAGGAGACCCAGTACTTC. Its protein product is CASSEWDREETQYF.

The chain couples TRBV5-5 to TRBJ2-2; tentatively, D is TRBD2 (5 bases). Trimming shortened V by 5 bases and J by 4 bases, and 9 bases separated the two germline ends. This CDR3 spans 13 amino acids. CDR1 and CDR2 from the germline V gene are SGHKS and YYEKEE (reference sequence). The CDR3 DNA reads as TGTGCCAGCAGACTAGTGAGCACCGGGGAGCTGTTTTTT. It codes for CASRLVSTGELFF.

This chain joins TRBV4-1 and TRBJ1-2; D gene ambiguous. Trimming removed 1 base at V and 5 bases at J, with 14 bases between. CDR3 length: 15 residues. Germline lookup yields CDR1 MGHRA and CDR2 YSYEKL. CDR3 sequence (DNA): TGCGCCAGCAGCCAAGGCCCAGGACGGAGGTATGGCTACACCTTC. It specifies CASSQGPGRRYGYTF.

This chain connects TRBV7-9 to TRBJ2-1; D gene uncertain. This CDR3 spans 14 amino acids. Germline values: CDR1 SEHNR, CDR2 FQNEAQ (reference sequence). Trimming took off 3 bases at V and 3 bases at J, with 9 bases between the two ends. The CDR3 is CASSFPGDYNEQFF. The CDR3 DNA follows: TGTGCCAGCAGCTTCCCGGGTGACTACAATGAGCAGTTCTTC.

In this sample, this clone turned up a few times. The chain combines TRBV5-4 with TRBJ1-5; D is ambiguous. V shed 0 bases and J shed 3 bases, with 4 bases lying between them. CDR1 is SGHNT and CDR2 is YYREEE in the germline V gene (reference sequence). The CDR3 is made up of 13 amino acids. The CDR3 DNA reads TGTGCCAGCAGCTTGGACATCAATCAGCCCCAGCATTTT. Translation gives CASSLDINQPQHF.

This clone was seen a handful of times. The gene calls are TRBV6-5 and TRBJ1-5; a weak D match, TRBD1 (5 bases). This CDR3 region has 14 residues. Trimming stripped 2 bases from V and 6 bases from J, with 11 bases between. Germline CDR1 reads MNHEY; CDR2 reads SVGAGI. The CDR3 bases are TGTGCCAGCAGTTACGGGAGGGGAAGTCAGCCCCAGCATTTT. Protein: CASSYGRGSQPQHF.

The chain employs TRBV7-8 and TRBJ1-3; 7 bases match TRBD1. The junction had 8 bases not matched to a gene; V was cut back by 8 bases and J by 1 base. This CDR3 has 15 residues. In germline, CDR1 is SGHVS, CDR2 FQNEAQ. The CDR3 spells CASQRQGRSGNTIYF. The CDR3 nucleotides read TGTGCCAGCCAGAGACAGGGAAGATCTGGAAACACCATATATTTT.